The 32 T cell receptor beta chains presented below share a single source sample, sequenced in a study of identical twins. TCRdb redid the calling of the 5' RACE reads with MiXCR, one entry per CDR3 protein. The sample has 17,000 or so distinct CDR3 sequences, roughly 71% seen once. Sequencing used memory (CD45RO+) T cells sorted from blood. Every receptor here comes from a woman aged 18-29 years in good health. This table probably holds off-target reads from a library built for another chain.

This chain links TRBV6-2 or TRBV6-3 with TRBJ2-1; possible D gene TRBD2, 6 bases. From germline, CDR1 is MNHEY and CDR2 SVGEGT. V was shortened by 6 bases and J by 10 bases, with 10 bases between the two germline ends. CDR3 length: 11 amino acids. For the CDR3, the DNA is TGTGCCAGCAGCTCTGGACTAGAGCAGTTCTTC. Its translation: CASSSGLEQFF.

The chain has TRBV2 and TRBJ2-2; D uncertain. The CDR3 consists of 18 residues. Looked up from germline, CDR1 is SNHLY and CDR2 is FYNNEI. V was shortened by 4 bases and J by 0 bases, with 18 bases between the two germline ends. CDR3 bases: TGTGCCAGCAGTGCCATTAACCTCGTGGGGTCGAACACCGGGGAGCTGTTTTTT. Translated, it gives CASSAINLVGSNTGELFF. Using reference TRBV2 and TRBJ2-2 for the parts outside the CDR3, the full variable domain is EPEVTQTPSHQVTQMGQEVILRCVPISNHLYFYWYRQILGQKVEFLVSFYNNEISEKSEIFDDQFSVERPDGSNFTLKIRSTKLEDSAMYFCASSAINLVGSNTGELFFGEGSRLTVL.

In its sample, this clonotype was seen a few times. CDR3 amino acids: CASKTGEVGELFF. Here the CDR3 DNA reads TGTGCCAGCAAGACAGGGGAAGTCGGGGAGCTGTTTTTT. V and J are TRBV2 and TRBJ2-2, with 8 nucleotides matching TRBD1. CDR3 size: 13 residues. V lost 7 bases to trimming and J lost 7 bases; unmatched junction nucleotides: 5. Germline V gene lookup returns CDR1 SNHLY and CDR2 FYNNEI.

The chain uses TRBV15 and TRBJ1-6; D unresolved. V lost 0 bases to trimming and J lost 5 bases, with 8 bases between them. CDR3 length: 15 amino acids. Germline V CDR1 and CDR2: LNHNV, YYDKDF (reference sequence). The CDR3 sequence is CATSRDPGNNSPLHF. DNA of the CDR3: TGTGCCACCAGCAGAGATCCCGGAAATAATTCACCCCTCCACTTT.

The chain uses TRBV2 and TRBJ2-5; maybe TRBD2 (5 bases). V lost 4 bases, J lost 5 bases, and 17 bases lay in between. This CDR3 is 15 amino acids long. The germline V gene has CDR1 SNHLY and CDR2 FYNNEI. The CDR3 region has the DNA TGTGCCAGCAGTGTCATCCGGGCTCGAGGGGAGACCCAGTACTTC. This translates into CASSVIRARGETQYF.

Here the CDR3 reads CASRERDVLAELFF. CDR3 sequence (DNA): TGCGCCAGCAGGGAGAGAGACGTTCTCGCGGAGCTGTTTTTT. The chain uses TRBV5-1 and TRBJ2-2; D unclear. V shed 5 bases and J shed 10 bases, with 18 bases lying between them. CDR3 length: 14 amino acids. The germline CDR1 and CDR2 sequences are SGHRS and YFSETQ.

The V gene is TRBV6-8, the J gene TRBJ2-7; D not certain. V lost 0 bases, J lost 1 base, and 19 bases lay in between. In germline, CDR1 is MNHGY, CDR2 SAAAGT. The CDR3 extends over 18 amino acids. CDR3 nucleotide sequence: TGTGCCAGCAGTTACTCGATTTTTCGACTCCCCAAGTCCTACGAGCAGTACTTC. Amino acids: CASSYSIFRLPKSYEQYF.

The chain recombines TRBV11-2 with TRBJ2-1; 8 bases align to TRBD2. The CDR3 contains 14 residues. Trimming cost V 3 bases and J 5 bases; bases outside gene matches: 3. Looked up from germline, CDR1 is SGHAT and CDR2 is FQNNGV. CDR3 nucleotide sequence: TGTGCCAGCAGCTTTCGGACTAGCAACAATGAGCAGTTCTTC. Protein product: CASSFRTSNNEQFF.

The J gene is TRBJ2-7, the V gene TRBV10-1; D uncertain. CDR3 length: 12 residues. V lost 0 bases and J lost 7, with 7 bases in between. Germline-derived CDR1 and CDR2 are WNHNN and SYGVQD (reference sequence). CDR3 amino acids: CASSESTREQYF. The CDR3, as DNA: TGCGCCAGCAGTGAGTCTACGAGAGAGCAGTACTTC.

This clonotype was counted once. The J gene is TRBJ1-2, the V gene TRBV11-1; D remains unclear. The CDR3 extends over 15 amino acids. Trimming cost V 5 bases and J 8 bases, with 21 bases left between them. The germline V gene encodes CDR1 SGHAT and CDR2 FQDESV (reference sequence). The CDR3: CASSLPREVLSGYTF. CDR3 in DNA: TGTGCCAGCAGCCTACCGAGAGAAGTACTTTCGGGCTACACCTTC. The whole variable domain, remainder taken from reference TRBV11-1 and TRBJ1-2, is EAEVAQSPRYKITEKSQAVAFWCDPISGHATLYWYRQILGQGPELLVQFQDESVVDDSQLPKDRFSAERLKGVDSTLKIQPAELGDSAMYLCASSLPREVLSGYTFGSGTRLTVV.

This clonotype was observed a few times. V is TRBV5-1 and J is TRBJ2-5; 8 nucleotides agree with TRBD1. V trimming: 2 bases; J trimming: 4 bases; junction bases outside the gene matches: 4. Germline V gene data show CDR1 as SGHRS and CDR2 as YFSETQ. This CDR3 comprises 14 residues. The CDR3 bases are TGCGCCAGCAGCTTAGGACAGGGTCGAGAGACCCAGTACTTC. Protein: CASSLGQGRETQYF.

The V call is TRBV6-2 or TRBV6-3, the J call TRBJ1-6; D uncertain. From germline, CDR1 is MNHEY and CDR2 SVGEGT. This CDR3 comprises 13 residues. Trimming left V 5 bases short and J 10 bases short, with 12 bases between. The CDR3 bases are TGTGCCAGCAGTATCGGAACGTGGTCACCCCTCCACTTT. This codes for CASSIGTWSPLHF.

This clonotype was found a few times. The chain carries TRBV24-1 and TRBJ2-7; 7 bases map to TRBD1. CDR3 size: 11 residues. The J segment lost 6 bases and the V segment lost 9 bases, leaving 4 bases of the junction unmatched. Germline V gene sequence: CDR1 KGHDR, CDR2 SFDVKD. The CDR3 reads CATGTEGEQYF. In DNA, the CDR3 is TGTGCCACCGGGACAGAAGGCGAGCAGTACTTC.

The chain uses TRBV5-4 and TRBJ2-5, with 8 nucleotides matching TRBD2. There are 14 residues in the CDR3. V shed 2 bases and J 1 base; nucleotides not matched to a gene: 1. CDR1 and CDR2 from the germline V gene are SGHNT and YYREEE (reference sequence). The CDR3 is CASSLGLAQETQYF. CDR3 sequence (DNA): TGTGCCAGCAGCTTAGGACTAGCCCAAGAGACCCAGTACTTC.

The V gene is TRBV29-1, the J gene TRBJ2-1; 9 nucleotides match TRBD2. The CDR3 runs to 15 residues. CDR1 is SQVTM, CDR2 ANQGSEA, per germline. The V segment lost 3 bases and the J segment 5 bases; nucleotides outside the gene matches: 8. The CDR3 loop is CSVEGGRAQNNEQFF. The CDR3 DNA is TGCAGCGTTGAGGGCGGGAGGGCCCAAAACAATGAGCAGTTCTTC.

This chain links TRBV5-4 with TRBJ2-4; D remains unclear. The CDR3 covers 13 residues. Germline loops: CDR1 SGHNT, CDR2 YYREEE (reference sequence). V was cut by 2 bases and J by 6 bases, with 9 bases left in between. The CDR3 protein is CASSFPSGNIQYF. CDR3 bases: TGTGCCAGCAGCTTCCCCTCGGGAAACATTCAGTACTTC.

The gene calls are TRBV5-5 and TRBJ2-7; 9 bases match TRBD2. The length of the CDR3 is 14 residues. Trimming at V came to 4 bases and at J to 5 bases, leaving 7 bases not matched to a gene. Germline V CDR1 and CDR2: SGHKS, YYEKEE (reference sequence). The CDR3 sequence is CASSISGSSNEQYF. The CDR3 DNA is TGTGCCAGCAGCATTAGCGGGAGCAGCAACGAGCAGTACTTC.

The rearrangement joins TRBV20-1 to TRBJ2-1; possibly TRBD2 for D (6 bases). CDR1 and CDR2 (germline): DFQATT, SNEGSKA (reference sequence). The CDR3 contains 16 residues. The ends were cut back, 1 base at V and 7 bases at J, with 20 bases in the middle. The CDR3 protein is CSARGDLSGEGNEQFF. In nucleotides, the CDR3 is TGCAGTGCTAGAGGGGACCTTAGCGGAGAGGGGAATGAGCAGTTCTTC.

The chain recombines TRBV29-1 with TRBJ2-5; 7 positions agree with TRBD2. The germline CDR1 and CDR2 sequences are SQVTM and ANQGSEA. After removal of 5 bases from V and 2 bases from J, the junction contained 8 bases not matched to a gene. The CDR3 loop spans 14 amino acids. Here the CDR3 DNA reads TGCAGCGTTCAGGGCGGGAGAGGGCAAGAGACCCAGTACTTC. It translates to CSVQGGRGQETQYF. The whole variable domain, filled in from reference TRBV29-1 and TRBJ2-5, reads SAVISQKPSRDICQRGTSLTIQCQVDSQVTMMFWYRQQPGQSLTLIATANQGSEATYESGFVIDKFPISRPNLTFSTLTVSNMSPEDSSIYLCSVQGGRGQETQYFGPGTRLLVL.

CDR3 region: CATSDSGTGFFEQYF. The DNA of the CDR3 is TGTGCCACCAGTGACTCCGGGACAGGGTTCTTCGAGCAGTACTTC. V gene TRBV24-1 combines with J gene TRBJ2-7, with 9 bases that match TRBD1. Per germline, CDR1 KGHDR and CDR2 SFDVKD. J was trimmed by 6 bases and V by 4 bases; bases with no gene match: 9. CDR3 length equals 15 residues.

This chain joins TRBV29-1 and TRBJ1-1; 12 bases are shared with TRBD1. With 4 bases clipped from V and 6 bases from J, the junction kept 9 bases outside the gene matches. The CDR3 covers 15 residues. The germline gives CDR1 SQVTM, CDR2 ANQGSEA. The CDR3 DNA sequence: TGCAGCGTTGTCGGGACAGGGGGCCGTGTGGCTGAAGCTTTCTTT. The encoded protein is CSVVGTGGRVAEAFF. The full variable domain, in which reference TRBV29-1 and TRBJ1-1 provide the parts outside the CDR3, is SAVISQKPSRDICQRGTSLTIQCQVDSQVTMMFWYRQQPGQSLTLIATANQGSEATYESGFVIDKFPISRPNLTFSTLTVSNMSPEDSSIYLCSVVGTGGRVAEAFFGQGTRLTVV.

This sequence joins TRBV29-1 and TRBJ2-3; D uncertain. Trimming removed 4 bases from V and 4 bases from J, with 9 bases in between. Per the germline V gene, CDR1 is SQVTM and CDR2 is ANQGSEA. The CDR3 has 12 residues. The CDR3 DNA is TGCAGCGTTGGCTTTACCCCAGATACGCAGTATTTT. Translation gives CSVGFTPDTQYF.

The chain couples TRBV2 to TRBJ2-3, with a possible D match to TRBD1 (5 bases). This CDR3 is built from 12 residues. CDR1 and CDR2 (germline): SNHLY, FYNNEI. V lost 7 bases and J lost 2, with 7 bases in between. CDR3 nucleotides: TGTGCCAGCACAGGGCTCACAGATACGCAGTATTTT. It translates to CASTGLTDTQYF.

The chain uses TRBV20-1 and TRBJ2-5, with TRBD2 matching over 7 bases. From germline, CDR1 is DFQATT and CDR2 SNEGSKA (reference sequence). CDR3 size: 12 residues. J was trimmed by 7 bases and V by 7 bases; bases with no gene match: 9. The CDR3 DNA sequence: TGCAGTGGACCGGGTCCGGGAGGGACCCAGTACTTC. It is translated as CSGPGPGGTQYF.

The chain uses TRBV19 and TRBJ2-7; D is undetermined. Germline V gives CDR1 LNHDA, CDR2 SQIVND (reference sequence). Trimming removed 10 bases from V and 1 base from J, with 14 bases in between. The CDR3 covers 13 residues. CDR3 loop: CATHHGESYEQYF. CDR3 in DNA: TGTGCCACCCACCACGGCGAGTCCTACGAGCAGTACTTC.

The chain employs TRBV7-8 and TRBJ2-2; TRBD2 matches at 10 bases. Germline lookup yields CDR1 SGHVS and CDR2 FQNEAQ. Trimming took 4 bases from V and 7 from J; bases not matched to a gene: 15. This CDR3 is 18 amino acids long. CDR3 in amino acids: CASSWISLAGVGGGELFF. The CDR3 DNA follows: TGTGCCAGCAGCTGGATCTCGCTAGCGGGAGTTGGGGGCGGGGAGCTGTTTTTT.

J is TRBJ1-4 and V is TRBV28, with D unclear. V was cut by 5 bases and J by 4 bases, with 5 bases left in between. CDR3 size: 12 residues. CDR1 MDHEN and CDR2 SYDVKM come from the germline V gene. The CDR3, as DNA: TGTGCCAGCAGTCTCCTTAATGAAAAACTGTTTTTT. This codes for CASSLLNEKLFF.

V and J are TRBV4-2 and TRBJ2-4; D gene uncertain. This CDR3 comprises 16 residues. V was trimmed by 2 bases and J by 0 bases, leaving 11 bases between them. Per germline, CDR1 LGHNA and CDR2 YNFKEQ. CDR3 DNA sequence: TGTGCCAGCAGCCAAAGGGCGGAGCTAGCCAAAAACATTCAGTACTTC. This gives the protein CASSQRAELAKNIQYF.

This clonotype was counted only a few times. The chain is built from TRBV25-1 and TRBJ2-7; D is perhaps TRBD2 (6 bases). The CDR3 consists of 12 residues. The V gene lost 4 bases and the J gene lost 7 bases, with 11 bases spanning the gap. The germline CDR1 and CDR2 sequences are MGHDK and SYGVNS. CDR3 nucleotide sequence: TGTGCCAGCAGTGGCGGGGTTAGGGAGCAGTACTTC. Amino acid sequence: CASSGGVREQYF.

CDR3 DNA sequence: TGTGCCAGTAAAAAGGCTAGCGGGAACACCGGGGAGCTGTTTTTT. Its protein product is CASKKASGNTGELFF. The gene calls are TRBV19 and TRBJ2-2, with 7 bases identical to TRBD2. The CDR3 is 15 amino acids. CDR1 LNHDA and CDR2 SQIVND come from the germline V gene (reference sequence). With V trimmed by 7 bases and J by 1 base, 6 bases remained unmatched.

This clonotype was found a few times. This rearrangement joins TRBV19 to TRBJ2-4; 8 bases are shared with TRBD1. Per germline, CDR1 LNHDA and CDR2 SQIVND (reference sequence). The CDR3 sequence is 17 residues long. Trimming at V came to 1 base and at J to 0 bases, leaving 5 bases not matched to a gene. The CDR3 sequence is CASSIVPGGRAKNIQYF. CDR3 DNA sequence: TGTGCCAGTAGTATAGTCCCAGGGGGCCGAGCCAAAAACATTCAGTACTTC.

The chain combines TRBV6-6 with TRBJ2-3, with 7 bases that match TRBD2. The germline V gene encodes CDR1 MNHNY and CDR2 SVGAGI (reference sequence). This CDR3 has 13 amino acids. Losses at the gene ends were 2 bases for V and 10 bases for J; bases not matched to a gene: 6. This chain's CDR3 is CASSYGAGEPQYF. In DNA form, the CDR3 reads TGTGCCAGCAGTTACGGGGCGGGAGAGCCGCAGTATTTT.